The source of this T cell receptor (beta chain) is a study of cytomegalovirus exposure and HLA in healthy donors. The wider study: A later analysis reported the roughly 120 validation repertoires used the same platform as the roughly 700 first-cohort repertoires.

With respect to this clone: As yet, its antigen is unknown.

Study-level points and caveats: Listed as cytomegalovirus-associated were 164 TCR beta chains. Rarity characterized most TCR sequences, yet some public TCRs appeared in many donors.

Assay used: immunoSEQ multiplex PCR; TCRdb lists only in-frame clones, some missing. Among tens of thousands of clones, about 87% were seen once, and the ten largest hold approximately 4.2%. Sequenced material: PBMCs. This TCR was recovered from a woman younger than 35 in good health and CMV-seropositive.

CDR3 in amino acids: CASSLTQGQKDYGYTF. DNA for the CDR3: TGTGCCAGCTCACTGACTCAGGGACAGAAAGACTATGGCTACACCTTC. This sequence joins TRBV18 and TRBJ1-2; 7 nucleotides line up with TRBD1. After removal of 4 bases from V and 3 bases from J, the junction contained 11 bases not matched to a gene. The length of the CDR3 is 16 residues. Germline assignment: CDR1 KGHSH and CDR2 LQKENI.